The rows below give T cell receptor beta chains drawn from one sample of a study of identical twins. In TCRdb, the 5' RACE reads were re-called with MiXCR into one record per CDR3 protein. The sample yields about 210,000 distinct CDR3 sequences, approximately 9% seen once. Material: memory (CD45RO+) T cells sorted from blood. The source of these receptors is a young woman in good health. Each CDR3 is given with its conserved first and last residue. The D gene is left open where the match is weak. Only part of the rows carry a size: once, few, many, or a class if the clone is expanded.

NA,14,few,TRBV4-3,TRBJ1-1,TGCGCCAGCAGCTCGCAAAGATCAGGGACTGAAGCTTTCTTT,CASSSQRSGTEAFF
TRBD1,15,NA,TRBV18,TRBJ2-7,TGTGCCAGCTCACCATTCCGGGACAGCTCCTACGAGCAGTACTTC,CASSPFRDSSYEQYF
NA,12,few,TRBV5-6,TRBJ1-5,TGTGCCAGCAGCTGGCAAGGACAGCCCCAGCATTTT,CASSWQGQPQHF
TRBD1,15,few,TRBV5-1,TRBJ2-1,TGCGCCAGCAGCCAGGGACAGGGGGCCTACAATGAGCAGTTCTTC,CASSQGQGAYNEQFF
NA,14,NA,TRBV20-1,TRBJ2-1,TGCAGTGCTAACGGCGGAGTTATGATAAATGAGCAGTTCTTC,CSANGGVMINEQFF
NA,13,many,TRBV20-1,TRBJ2-7,TGCAGTGCTATAAGGGAGATTCGGGGAGAGCAGTACTTC,CSAIREIRGEQYF
TRBD1,14,few,TRBV2,TRBJ2-3,TGTGCCAGTCGCCGGGACAGGGATATAGATACGCAGTATTTT,CASRRDRDIDTQYF
NA,13,few,TRBV18,TRBJ2-7,TGTGCCAGCTCACCACCGGCGGCCTACGAGCAGTACTTC,CASSPPAAYEQYF
NA,14,NA,TRBV9,TRBJ1-1,TGTGCCAGCAGCGTAGGACAGAAGAACACTGAAGCTTTCTTT,CASSVGQKNTEAFF
NA,13,few,TRBV4-3,TRBJ2-1,TGCGCCAGCAGCCAACAGCTCCGGTCTGAGCAGTTCTTC,CASSQQLRSEQFF
NA,12,NA,TRBV3-1,TRBJ1-3,TGTGCCAGCAGCCAAGGGCAGGGCACCATATATTTT,CASSQGQGTIYF
NA,14,NA,TRBV2,TRBJ2-4,TGTGCCAGCAGTGAATTTGGAATCGGTGGCATTCAGTACTTC,CASSEFGIGGIQYF
NA,14,NA,TRBV29-1,TRBJ1-3,TGCAGCGTTGAAGATACGGGACTTGGAAACACCATATATTTT,CSVEDTGLGNTIYF
TRBD2,17,few,TRBV15,TRBJ2-1,TGTGCCACCACCCAAACCTGGGGAGCGGGGAACTACAATGAGCAGTTCTTC,CATTQTWGAGNYNEQFF
NA,14,NA,TRBV12-3/TRBV12-4,TRBJ1-6,TGTGCCAGCAGTTTTCCGATACAAAATTCACCCCTCCACTTT,CASSFPIQNSPLHF
NA,14,few,TRBV3-1,TRBJ2-4,TGTGCCAGCAGCCCAGCAGTAGCCAAAAACATTCAGTACTTC,CASSPAVAKNIQYF
NA,18,many,TRBV2,TRBJ1-2,TGTGCCAGCAGTGCGGGTCGGGGCAGACGATCCACTAACTATGGCTACACCTTC,CASSAGRGRRSTNYGYTF
TRBD2,16,NA,TRBV9,TRBJ2-5,TGTGCCAGCAGCGAAGGGACTAGCGGGTACCAAGAGACCCAGTACTTC,CASSEGTSGYQETQYF
NA,13,NA,TRBV25-1,TRBJ2-1,TGTGCCAGCAGGAGGGCGGAAGACAATGAGCAGTTCTTC,CASRRAEDNEQFF
NA,11,many,TRBV10-3,TRBJ2-7,TGTGCCATCAGTGAGTGGGGAGAGCAGTACTTC,CAISEWGEQYF
NA,15,few,TRBV9,TRBJ2-7,TGTGCCAGCAGCGGGCAACCGGGGGCAGCCTACGAGCAGTACTTC,CASSGQPGAAYEQYF
NA,13,few,TRBV20-1,TRBJ2-7,TGCAGTGCTAGTGGGCACGGGCGGATCGAGCAGTACTTC,CSASGHGRIEQYF
NA,15,few,TRBV29-1,TRBJ1-2,TGCAGCGTCCGCTTCGTTACAGGGAGGGGGTATGGCTACACCTTC,CSVRFVTGRGYGYTF
TRBD2,13,NA,TRBV5-1,TRBJ2-7,TGCGCCAGCAGTGGTCGCACGGGAGGCGAGCAGTACTTC,CASSGRTGGEQYF
TRBD2,15,NA,TRBV20-1,TRBJ2-5,TGCAGTGCTAGAAATCTCGCGGGGGGACAAGAGACCCAGTACTTC,CSARNLAGGQETQYF
TRBD1,14,NA,TRBV20-1,TRBJ1-1,TGCAGTGCCCCGTCCCGCTGGACAGGGTCTGAAGCTTTCTTT,CSAPSRWTGSEAFF
NA,13,few,TRBV15,TRBJ2-7,TGTGCCACCAGTCGAGGAGAGCTACGAAAGCAGTACTTC,CATSRGELRKQYF
NA,12,few,TRBV18,TRBJ2-2,TGTGCCAGCTCACCACTGGGCAGGGAGCTGTTTTTT,CASSPLGRELFF
TRBD1,17,few,TRBV2,TRBJ2-3,TGTGCCAGCAACCCTGCCTGGGGACAGGGGTTGCCGGATACGCAGTATTTT,CASNPAWGQGLPDTQYF
NA,11,many,TRBV4-2,TRBJ2-3,TGTGCCAGCAGCCAAGTCGGTACGCAGTATTTT,CASSQVGTQYF
TRBD1,16,NA,TRBV5-1,TRBJ1-1,TGCGCCAGCAGCTTGGGGACAGGGGACCCCGGGGCTGAAGCTTTCTTT,CASSLGTGDPGAEAFF
NA,14,many,TRBV5-5,TRBJ2-5,TGTGCCAGCAGCTTGTGGGAGGCAAAAGAGACCCAGTACTTC,CASSLWEAKETQYF
NA,15,few,TRBV20-1,TRBJ2-1,TGCAGTGCTGAGGGGGGGGCGGGGGCCTACAATGAGCAGTTCTTC,CSAEGGAGAYNEQFF
NA,15,NA,TRBV5-1,TRBJ2-5,TGCGCCAGCAGCTTGGCGGAGGCCCGGGTGAAGACCCAGTACTTC,CASSLAEARVKTQYF
NA,13,few,TRBV20-1,TRBJ2-2,TGCAGTGCTAGAGGAGTTCTAACCGGGGAGCTGTTTTTT,CSARGVLTGELFF
TRBD1,18,medium-sized,TRBV20-1,TRBJ2-7,TGCAGTGCTAGAGGACCGCCGGGACAGGGGATCGGCTCCTACGAGCAGTACTTC,CSARGPPGQGIGSYEQYF
NA,15,NA,TRBV9,TRBJ2-1,TGTGCCAGCAGCGTAGGGAATAGTGGGCAGGGTGAGCAGTTCTTC,CASSVGNSGQGEQFF
NA,16,many,TRBV6-5,TRBJ2-3,TGTGCCAGCAGTTACTCGTGGGGGAGAGGGACAGATACGCAGTATTTT,CASSYSWGRGTDTQYF
NA,15,medium-sized,TRBV6-2/TRBV6-3,TRBJ2-3,TGTGCCAGCAGTTACTCGTCCGGGGAGGTAGATACGCAGTATTTT,CASSYSSGEVDTQYF
NA,13,NA,TRBV18,TRBJ1-5,TGTGCCAGCTCACCCAGAATGAATCAGCCCCAGCATTTT,CASSPRMNQPQHF
NA,17,many,TRBV21-1,TRBJ2-6,TGTGCCAGCAGCAGTTGGGACAGGTTCTCTGGGGCCAACGTCCTGACTTTC,CASSSWDRFSGANVLTF
NA,11,many,TRBV12-3/TRBV12-4,TRBJ1-6,TGTGCCAGCTCTCGCGGTTCACCCCTCCACTTT,CASSRGSPLHF
NA,11,few,TRBV6-2/TRBV6-3,TRBJ2-7,TGTGCCAGCAGTTATTCTCTCGAGCAGTACTTC,CASSYSLEQYF
NA,16,NA,TRBV15,TRBJ2-7,TGTGCCACCAGCAGAGCACTGGTCCCGGGCTCCTACGAGCAGTACTTC,CATSRALVPGSYEQYF
NA,16,NA,TRBV5-1,TRBJ2-7,TGCGCCAGCAGCCTCCGGTTGACGGCTGGGGGCCACGAGCAGTACTTC,CASSLRLTAGGHEQYF
NA,13,NA,TRBV20-1,TRBJ2-5,TGCAGTGCTAGGGGACCGGGTGGGGAGACCCAGTACTTC,CSARGPGGETQYF
NA,16,NA,TRBV11-2,TRBJ1-1,TGTGCCAGCAGCTTAGATAGAGGGCGGTTGAACACTGAAGCTTTCTTT,CASSLDRGRLNTEAFF
TRBD1,15,many,TRBV14,TRBJ2-7,TGTGCCAGCAGCTGGAGGACAGGGGGCCCCTACGAGCAGTACTTC,CASSWRTGGPYEQYF
TRBD2,14,NA,TRBV19,TRBJ2-3,TGTGCCAGTAGCCAACTAGCGTCGGCAGATACGCAGTATTTT,CASSQLASADTQYF
NA,15,few,TRBV18,TRBJ2-6,TGTGCCAGCTCACTGAACTCCCGCGGGGCCAACGTCCTGACTTTC,CASSLNSRGANVLTF
NA,14,few,TRBV2,TRBJ2-7,TGTGCCAGCAGCCCTCGTTTAGCGGCCTACGAGCAGTACTTC,CASSPRLAAYEQYF
TRBD1,19,NA,TRBV20-1,TRBJ1-6,TGCAGTGCTAGATCAGAGACAGGGCTTAGGGGGCCTCACAATTCACCCCTCCACTTT,CSARSETGLRGPHNSPLHF
NA,11,NA,TRBV29-1,TRBJ2-7,TGCAGCGTATGGAGGGCTGGCGAGCAGTACTTC,CSVWRAGEQYF
NA,12,many,TRBV7-9,TRBJ1-4,TGTGCCAGCAGCTTTGGTCCCGGATTGGAGTTTTTT,CASSFGPGLEFF
NA,13,NA,TRBV3-1,TRBJ2-2,TGTGCCAGCAGCCAATATGCGCCCGGGGAGCTGTTTTTT,CASSQYAPGELFF
TRBD1,14,NA,TRBV19,TRBJ2-3,TGTGCCACAGCAAAGGGACAGGGGGTCGATACGCAGTATTTT,CATAKGQGVDTQYF
TRBD1,16,NA,TRBV9,TRBJ2-1,TGTGCCAGCAGCCCGATGGACAGGGGGAGTTACAATGAGCAGTTCTTC,CASSPMDRGSYNEQFF
NA,14,few,TRBV14,TRBJ1-6,TGTGCCAGCAGCCAAGTCTACGGGTTGGCACCCCTCCACTTT,CASSQVYGLAPLHF
NA,13,many,TRBV5-1,TRBJ2-7,TGCGCCAGCAGCCGCCTAAGAGGCTACGAGCAGTACTTC,CASSRLRGYEQYF